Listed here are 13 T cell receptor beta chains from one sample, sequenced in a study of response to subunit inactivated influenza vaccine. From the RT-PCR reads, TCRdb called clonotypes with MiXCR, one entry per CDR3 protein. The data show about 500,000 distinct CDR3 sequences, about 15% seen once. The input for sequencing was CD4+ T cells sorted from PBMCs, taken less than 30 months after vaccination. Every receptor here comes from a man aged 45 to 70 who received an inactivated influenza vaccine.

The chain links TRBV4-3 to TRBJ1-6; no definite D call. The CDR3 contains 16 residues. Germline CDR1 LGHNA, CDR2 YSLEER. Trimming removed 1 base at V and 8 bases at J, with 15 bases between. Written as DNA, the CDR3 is TGCGCCAGCAGCCAAGTGTGGGGTCAGATTCATTCACCCCTCCACTTT. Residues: CASSQVWGQIHSPLHF.

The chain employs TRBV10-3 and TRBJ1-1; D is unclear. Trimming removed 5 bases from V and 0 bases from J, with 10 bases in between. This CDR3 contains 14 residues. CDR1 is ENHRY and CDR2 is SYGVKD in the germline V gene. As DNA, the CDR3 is TGTGCCATCAGTAGGACGAACCTGAACACTGAAGCTTTCTTT. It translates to CAISRTNLNTEAFF.

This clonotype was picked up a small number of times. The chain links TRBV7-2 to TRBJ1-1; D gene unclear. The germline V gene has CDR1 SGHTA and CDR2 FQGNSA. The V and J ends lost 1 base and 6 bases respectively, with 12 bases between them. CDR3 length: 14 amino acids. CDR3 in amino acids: CASSLDLWRPEAFF. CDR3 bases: TGTGCCAGCAGCTTAGATCTTTGGCGTCCTGAAGCTTTCTTT. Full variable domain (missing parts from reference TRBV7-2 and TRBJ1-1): GAGVSQSPSNKVTEKGKDVELRCDPISGHTALYWYRQSLGQGLEFLIYFQGNSAPDKSGLPSDRFSAERTGGSVSTLTIQRTQQEDSAVYLCASSLDLWRPEAFFGQGTRLTVV.

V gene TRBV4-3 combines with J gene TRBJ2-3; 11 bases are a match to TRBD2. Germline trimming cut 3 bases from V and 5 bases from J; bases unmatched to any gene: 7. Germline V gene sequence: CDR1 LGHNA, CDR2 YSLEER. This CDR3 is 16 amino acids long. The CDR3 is CASSQLAGGPLDTQYF. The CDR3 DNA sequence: TGCGCCAGCAGCCAGCTAGCGGGGGGTCCACTAGATACGCAGTATTTT.

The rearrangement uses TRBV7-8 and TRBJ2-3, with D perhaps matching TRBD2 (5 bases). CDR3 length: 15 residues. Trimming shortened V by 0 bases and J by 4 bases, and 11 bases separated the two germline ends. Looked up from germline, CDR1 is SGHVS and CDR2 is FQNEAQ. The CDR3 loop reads CASSLAARGPDTQYF. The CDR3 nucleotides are TGTGCCAGCAGCTTAGCGGCTAGAGGGCCAGATACGCAGTATTTT. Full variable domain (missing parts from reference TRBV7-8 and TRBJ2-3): GAGVSQSPRYKVAKRGQDVALRCDPISGHVSLFWYQQALGQGPEFLTYFQNEAQLDKSGLPSDRFFAERPEGSVSTLKIQRTQQEDSAVYLCASSLAARGPDTQYFGPGTRLTVL.

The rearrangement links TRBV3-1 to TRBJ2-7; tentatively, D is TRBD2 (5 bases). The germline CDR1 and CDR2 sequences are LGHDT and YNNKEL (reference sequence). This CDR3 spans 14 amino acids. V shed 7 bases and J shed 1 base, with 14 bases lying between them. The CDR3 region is CASISSEGSYEQYF. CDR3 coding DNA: TGTGCCAGCATCTCAAGTGAGGGATCCTACGAGCAGTACTTC.

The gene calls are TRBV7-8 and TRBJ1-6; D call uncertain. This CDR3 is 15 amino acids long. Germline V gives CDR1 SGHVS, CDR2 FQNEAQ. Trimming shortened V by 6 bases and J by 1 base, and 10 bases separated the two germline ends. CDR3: CASSLRNSYNSPLHF. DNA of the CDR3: TGTGCCAGCAGTCTAAGGAATTCCTATAATTCACCCCTCCACTTT.

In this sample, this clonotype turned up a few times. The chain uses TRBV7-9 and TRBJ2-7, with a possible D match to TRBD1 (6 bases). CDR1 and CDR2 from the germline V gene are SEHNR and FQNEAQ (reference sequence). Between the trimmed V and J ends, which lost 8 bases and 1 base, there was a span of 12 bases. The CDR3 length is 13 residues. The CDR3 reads CASRKTGSYEQYF. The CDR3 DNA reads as TGTGCCAGCCGCAAGACAGGTTCCTACGAGCAGTACTTC.

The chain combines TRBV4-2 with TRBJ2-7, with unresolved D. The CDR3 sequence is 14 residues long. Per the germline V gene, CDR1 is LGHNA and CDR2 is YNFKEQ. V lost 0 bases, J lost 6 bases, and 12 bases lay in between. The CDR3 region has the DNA TGTGCCAGCAGCCAAGATTGGGTCCAGCGCGAGCAGTACTTC. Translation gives CASSQDWVQREQYF.

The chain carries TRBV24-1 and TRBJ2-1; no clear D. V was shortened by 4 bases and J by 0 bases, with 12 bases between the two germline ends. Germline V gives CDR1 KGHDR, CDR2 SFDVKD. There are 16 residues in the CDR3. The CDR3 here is CATSEAALPSYNEQFF. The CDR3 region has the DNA TGTGCCACCAGTGAGGCAGCCCTACCCTCCTACAATGAGCAGTTCTTC.

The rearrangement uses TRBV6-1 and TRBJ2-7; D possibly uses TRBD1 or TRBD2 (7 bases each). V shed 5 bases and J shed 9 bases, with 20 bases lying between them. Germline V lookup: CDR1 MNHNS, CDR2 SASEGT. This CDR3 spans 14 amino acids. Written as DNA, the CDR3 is TGTGCCAGCAGTCCCCCGGGGAGGGGGCGGGGGCAGTACTTC. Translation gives CASSPPGRGRGQYF.

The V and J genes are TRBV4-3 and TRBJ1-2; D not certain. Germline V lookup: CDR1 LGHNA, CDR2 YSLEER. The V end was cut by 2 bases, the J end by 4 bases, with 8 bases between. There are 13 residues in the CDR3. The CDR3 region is CASSQRGSYGYTF. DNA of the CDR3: TGCGCCAGCAGCCAACGTGGGTCCTATGGCTACACCTTC.

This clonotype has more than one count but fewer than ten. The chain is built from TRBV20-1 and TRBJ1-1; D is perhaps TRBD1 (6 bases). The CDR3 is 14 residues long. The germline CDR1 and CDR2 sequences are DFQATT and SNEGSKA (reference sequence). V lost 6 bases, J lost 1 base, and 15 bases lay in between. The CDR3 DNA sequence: TGCAGTGCCGGAACAGGGCAAGGGAACACTGAAGCTTTCTTT. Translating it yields CSAGTGQGNTEAFF.